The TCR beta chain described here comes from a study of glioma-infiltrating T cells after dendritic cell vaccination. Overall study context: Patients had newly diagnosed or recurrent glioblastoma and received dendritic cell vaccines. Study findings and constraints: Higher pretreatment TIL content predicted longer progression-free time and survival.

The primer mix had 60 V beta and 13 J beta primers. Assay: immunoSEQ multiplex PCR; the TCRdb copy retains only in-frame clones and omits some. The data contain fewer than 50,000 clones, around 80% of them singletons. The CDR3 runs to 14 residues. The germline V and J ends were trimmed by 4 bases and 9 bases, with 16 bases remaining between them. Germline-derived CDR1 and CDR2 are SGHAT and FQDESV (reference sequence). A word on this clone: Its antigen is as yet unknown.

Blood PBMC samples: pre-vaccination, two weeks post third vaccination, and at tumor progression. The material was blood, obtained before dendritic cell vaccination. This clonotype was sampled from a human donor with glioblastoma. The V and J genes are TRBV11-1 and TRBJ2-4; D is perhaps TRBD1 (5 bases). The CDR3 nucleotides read TGTGCCAGCAGCTCAGCCAACTATCAGGGCATTCAGTACTTC. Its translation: CASSSANYQGIQYF.